A single sample is the source of the 27 T cell receptor beta chains below, sequenced in a study of cytomegalovirus exposure and HLA in healthy donors. The study ran its PCR with 60 Vbeta and 13 Jbeta primers. The method was immunoSEQ multiplex PCR; TCRdb's version includes in-frame clones alone and lacks a portion of them. The sample lists about 120,000 clones, around 81% occurring once. Sequencing input: PBMCs. These receptors came from a young woman in good health and CMV-seronegative.

J is TRBJ1-4 and V is TRBV6-1; 7 positions agree with TRBD1. Germline lookup yields CDR1 MNHNS and CDR2 SASEGT. J was trimmed by 7 bases and V by 6 bases; bases with no gene match: 8. The CDR3 length is 14 residues. CDR3 sequence: CASSRRGPGEKLFF. In DNA, the CDR3 is TGTGCCAGCAGCCGAAGGGGGCCGGGTGAAAAACTGTTTTTT.

The chain has TRBV9 and TRBJ2-3, with 13 bases aligning to TRBD2. Germline values: CDR1 SGDLS, CDR2 YYNGEE. The CDR3 totals 16 residues. The V and J ends lost 4 bases and 2 bases, in that order; junction bases with no gene match: 4. The chain's CDR3 is CASSPGTSGITDTQYF. In DNA, the CDR3 is TGTGCCAGCAGCCCAGGGACTAGCGGGATCACAGATACGCAGTATTTT.

This chain joins TRBV18 and TRBJ2-1; 13 bases match TRBD2. The CDR3 length is 19 residues. Germline loops: CDR1 KGHSH, CDR2 LQKENI. V shed 5 bases, J shed 5 bases, and the junction held 15 bases outside the gene matches. The CDR3 here is CASSRHEGGLAGVNNEQFF. The DNA of the CDR3 is TGTGCCAGCTCAAGACATGAGGGCGGACTAGCGGGAGTCAACAATGAGCAGTTCTTC. The whole variable domain, remainder taken from reference TRBV18 and TRBJ2-1, is NAGVMQNPRHLVRRRGQEARLRCSPMKGHSHVYWYRQLPEEGLKFMVYLQKENIIDESGMPKERFSAEFPKEGPSILRIQQVVRGDSAAYFCASSRHEGGLAGVNNEQFFGPGTRLTVL.

This clone was counted a single time. Other DNA sequences of this sample code for an identical CDR3. V gene TRBV5-1 combines with J gene TRBJ2-1; TRBD2 aligns across 11 bases. The germline V gene has CDR1 SGHRS and CDR2 YFSETQ. The CDR3 sequence is 15 residues long. Trimming cost V 4 bases and J 2 bases; bases outside gene matches: 2. CDR3 sequence reads: CASSTGLAAYNEQFF. The CDR3 coding sequence is TGCGCCAGCAGCACGGGACTAGCGGCCTACAATGAGCAGTTCTTC.

The rearrangement links TRBV7-8 to TRBJ2-3, with 9 bases that match TRBD2. The length of the CDR3 is 17 residues. Germline CDR1 reads SGHVS; CDR2 reads FQNEAQ. Trimming at V came to 0 bases and at J to 0 bases, leaving 4 bases not matched to a gene. The CDR3 here is CASSLAIAGVSTDTQYF. In DNA, the CDR3 is TGTGCCAGCAGCTTAGCGATAGCGGGAGTCAGCACAGATACGCAGTATTTT.

The chain uses TRBV5-1 and TRBJ2-5; 10 bases are a match to TRBD2. The DNA end is a closer match to TRBJ2-7, so the J assignment may be wrong. This CDR3 spans 17 amino acids. Germline values: CDR1 SGHRS, CDR2 YFSETQ. CDR3 DNA sequence: TGCGCCAGCAGCTTCCAACAGGATAGCGGGAGGAGGTACGAGCAGTACTTC. Translation gives CASSFQQDSGRRYEQYF.

The chain carries TRBV10-3 and TRBJ1-3; TRBD1 matches 8 bases. Germline values: CDR1 ENHRY, CDR2 SYGVKD. The CDR3 extends over 14 amino acids. V shed 5 bases, J shed 4 bases, and the junction held 4 bases outside the gene matches. The chain's CDR3 is CAISLTGVGNTIYF. CDR3 bases: TGTGCCATCAGTCTGACAGGGGTCGGAAACACCATATATTTT.

On this clone: The same CDR3 can be traced to other DNA sequences in this sample. The J gene is TRBJ2-5, the V gene TRBV2, with 8 bases fitting TRBD2. The CDR3 extends over 12 amino acids. V lost 7 bases to trimming and J lost 11 bases; unmatched junction nucleotides: 9. From germline, CDR1 is SNHLY and CDR2 FYNNEI. As DNA, the CDR3 is TGTGCCAGCATCCTCCGGGAGGGGGAGCAGTACTTC. Translated, it gives CASILREGEQYF.

This chain uses TRBV28 with TRBJ2-2; possibly TRBD2 for D (6 bases). The CDR3 covers 13 residues. Germline assignment: CDR1 MDHEN and CDR2 SYDVKM. V dropped 7 bases and J dropped 5 bases, with 11 bases sitting between them. The CDR3 nucleotides read TGTGCCAGCATGCGCGGGGTTACCGGGGAGCTGTTTTTT. Its protein is CASMRGVTGELFF.

The V and J genes are TRBV10-2 and TRBJ2-7, with TRBD2 matching over 9 bases. The V gene's germline CDR1 is WSHSY and CDR2 SAAADI. Trimming took 5 bases from V and 7 from J; bases not matched to a gene: 9. The CDR3 is made up of 14 amino acids. The DNA for the CDR3 is TGCGCCAGCAGTCAGACTAGCGGCAATGTAGAGCAGTACTTC. It encodes CASSQTSGNVEQYF.

The count of this clone is one. A junction end diverges from the germline sequence, so it may reflect a read error. The V call is TRBV2, the J call TRBJ2-3; D may match TRBD1 or TRBD2 (6 bases each). Germline CDR1 and CDR2: SNHLY and FYNNEI. The CDR3 runs 14 residues. CDR3 sequence reads: CASSEGDSTDTQYF. The CDR3 nucleotides read TGTGCCAGTAGTGAGGGGGACTCCACAGATACGCAGTATTTT.

Only a few counts were recorded for this clone. Written as DNA, the CDR3 is TGTGCCAGCAGCTTAGGCGAGTGGGGGCCGGGGACCCAGTACTTC. Residues: CASSLGEWGPGTQYF. This sequence joins TRBV11-2 and TRBJ2-5, with D possibly matching TRBD1 (6 bases). The V gene's germline CDR1 is SGHAT and CDR2 FQNNGV. The germline V and J ends were trimmed by 1 base and 7 bases, with 16 bases remaining between them. This CDR3 is 15 amino acids long.

The J gene is TRBJ2-7, the V gene TRBV11-2; 8 nucleotides align to TRBD2. Germline V lookup: CDR1 SGHAT, CDR2 FQNNGV. The CDR3 is 16 residues long. After removal of 0 bases from V and 3 bases from J, the junction contained 7 bases not matched to a gene. In DNA, the CDR3 is TGTGCCAGCAGCTTAGATCTGGGACTAGTTAGCTACGAGCAGTACTTC. This encodes CASSLDLGLVSYEQYF.

The chain employs TRBV19 and TRBJ2-3, with D possibly being TRBD2 (6 bases). Germline values: CDR1 LNHDA, CDR2 SQIVND (reference sequence). V shed 4 bases and J shed 5 bases, with 31 bases lying between them. The CDR3 totals 20 residues. The CDR3 DNA is TGTGCCAGTAGTAGATCCTCGGCGGGGTGGGTTCTCGGGGCTTTAGATACGCAGTATTTT. Its translation is CASSRSSAGWVLGALDTQYF.

This clone was seen once. The V and J genes are TRBV6-5 and TRBJ2-7, with 7 bases that match TRBD1. The V and J ends lost 6 bases and 0 bases, in that order; junction bases with no gene match: 8. Germline CDR1 reads MNHEY; CDR2 reads SVGAGI. The CDR3 is 15 amino acids. For the CDR3, the DNA is TGTGCCAGCAGCCGCCACCGGGACAGCTCCTACGAGCAGTACTTC. It specifies CASSRHRDSSYEQYF.

The chain is built from TRBV9 and TRBJ1-4; D unclear. Trimming left V 0 bases short and J 7 bases short, with 16 bases between. The CDR3 runs 16 residues. Germline CDR1 is SGDLS and CDR2 is YYNGEE. CDR3 in amino acids: CASSVGEIGGGEKLFF. CDR3 coding DNA: TGTGCCAGCAGCGTAGGAGAAATAGGAGGTGGTGAAAAACTGTTTTTT.

In DNA, the CDR3 is TGTGCCAGCAGTGCCCCGAGCGATACAGATACGCAGTATTTT. Translating gives CASSAPSDTDTQYF. This chain connects TRBV6-1 to TRBJ2-3; D unresolved. Germline lookup yields CDR1 MNHNS and CDR2 SASEGT. Trimming left V 4 bases short and J 3 bases short, with 11 bases between. The CDR3 runs 14 residues.

This chain links TRBV9 with TRBJ2-3, with 8 bases matching TRBD2. Germline assignment: CDR1 SGDLS and CDR2 YYNGEE. The V gene end was trimmed by 3 bases and the J gene end by 0 bases; junction bases not matched to a gene: 6. The CDR3 spans 16 residues. The CDR3 loop reads CASSALAGTSTDTQYF. In DNA form, the CDR3 reads TGTGCCAGCAGCGCTTTAGCGGGAACTAGCACAGATACGCAGTATTTT.

This chain connects TRBV2 to TRBJ2-1, with a tentative D call TRBD2 (6 bases). CDR1 is SNHLY, CDR2 FYNNEI, per germline. CDR3 size: 15 residues. The V end was cut by 6 bases, the J end by 6 bases, with 18 bases between. The CDR3 protein is CASRPTGEVGNEQFF. The DNA of the CDR3 is TGTGCCAGCAGACCAACGGGAGAAGTTGGCAATGAGCAGTTCTTC.

This clone was seen only a few times. This chain uses TRBV7-9 with TRBJ2-2; 14 bases line up with TRBD2. Germline V lookup: CDR1 SEHNR, CDR2 FQNEAQ (reference sequence). The ends lost 2 bases at V and 5 bases at J; junction bases unmatched: 10. The CDR3 has 19 amino acids. Here the CDR3 reads CASSLRGGLAGVRTGELFF. In DNA form, the CDR3 reads TGTGCCAGCAGCTTAAGGGGGGGACTAGCGGGAGTACGAACCGGGGAGCTGTTTTTT. Filled out from reference TRBV7-9 and TRBJ2-2, the complete variable domain reads DTGVSQNPRHKITKRGQNVTFRCDPISEHNRLYWYRQTLGQGPEFLTYFQNEAQLEKSRLLSDRFSAERPKGSFSTLEIQRTEQGDSAMYLCASSLRGGLAGVRTGELFFGEGSRLTVL.

The chain employs TRBV11-2 and TRBJ2-1; 9 bases fit TRBD2. V was clipped by 3 bases and J by 9 bases; unmatched bases: 9. The CDR3 totals 15 residues. CDR1 is SGHAT and CDR2 is FQNNGV in the germline V gene. This chain's CDR3 is CASSFGAGGPSEQFF. In nucleotides, the CDR3 is TGTGCCAGCAGCTTTGGGGCGGGAGGGCCGAGTGAGCAGTTCTTC. The whole variable domain, filled in from reference TRBV11-2 and TRBJ2-1, reads EAGVAQSPRYKIIEKRQSVAFWCNPISGHATLYWYQQILGQGPKLLIQFQNNGVVDDSQLPKDRFSAERLKGVDSTLKIQPAKLEDSAVYLCASSFGAGGPSEQFFGPGTRLTVL.

In nucleotides, the CDR3 is TGTGCCAGCAGCTTAGAAACAGGGGTCGCCTACGAGCAGTACTTC. This encodes CASSLETGVAYEQYF. This chain joins TRBV11-2 and TRBJ2-7; 7 nucleotides align to TRBD1. In germline, CDR1 is SGHAT, CDR2 FQNNGV. This CDR3 is built from 15 residues. V shed 0 bases and J 2 bases; nucleotides not matched to a gene: 4. Complete variable domain (other parts from reference TRBV11-2 and TRBJ2-7): EAGVAQSPRYKIIEKRQSVAFWCNPISGHATLYWYQQILGQGPKLLIQFQNNGVVDDSQLPKDRFSAERLKGVDSTLKIQPAKLEDSAVYLCASSLETGVAYEQYFGPGTRLTVT.

V and J are TRBV5-1 and TRBJ2-5, with 14 bases matching TRBD2. This CDR3 comprises 17 residues. V was clipped by 2 bases and J by 5 bases; unmatched bases: 8. CDR1 is SGHRS and CDR2 is YFSETQ in the germline V gene. This CDR3 reads CASSLPGLAGEEETQYF. The DNA for the CDR3 is TGCGCCAGCAGCTTACCGGGACTAGCGGGAGAAGAGGAGACCCAGTACTTC. Together with reference TRBV5-1 and TRBJ2-5, the CDR3 gives the full variable domain: KAGVTQTPRYLIKTRGQQVTLSCSPISGHRSVSWYQQTPGQGLQFLFEYFSETQRNKGNFPGRFSGRQFSNSRSEMNVSTLELGDSALYLCASSLPGLAGEEETQYFGPGTRLLVL.

The chain is built from TRBV28 and TRBJ2-7; 7 bases map to TRBD2. V was clipped by 5 bases and J by 7 bases; unmatched bases: 5. The CDR3 totals 12 residues. Germline CDR1 and CDR2: MDHEN and SYDVKM. The CDR3 DNA reads as TGTGCCAGCAGTCGAGGCGGGAGAGAGCAGTACTTC. Protein sequence: CASSRGGREQYF.

The chain employs TRBV5-5 and TRBJ2-5, with D perhaps TRBD2 (5 bases). The germline CDR1 and CDR2 sequences are SGHKS and YYEKEE (reference sequence). The length of the CDR3 is 15 residues. Trimming removed 7 bases from V and 9 bases from J, with 25 bases in between. CDR3 coding DNA: TGTGCCAGCGGGCGAGGCGGAGCCCCGCAGGAGGCCCAGTACTTC. Amino acid sequence: CASGRGGAPQEAQYF.

The V and J genes are TRBV9 and TRBJ2-4; 11 nucleotides line up with TRBD1. CDR3 size: 17 residues. Unmatched junction bases numbered 5, after V lost 0 bases and J lost 3 bases. Germline-derived CDR1 and CDR2 are SGDLS and YYNGEE. The CDR3 protein is CASSVDTGQGVKNIQYF. The CDR3 DNA follows: TGTGCCAGCAGCGTAGATACGGGACAGGGGGTCAAAAACATTCAGTACTTC.

This clone was seen a single time. The V and J genes are TRBV16 and TRBJ1-3; D call uncertain. V was trimmed by 0 bases and J by 0 bases, leaving 9 bases between them. Germline V gene data show CDR1 as KGHSY and CDR2 as FQNENV. The CDR3 sequence is 16 residues long. DNA for the CDR3: TGTGCCAGCAGCCAATCGAGAGGGCTCTCTGGAAACACCATATATTTT. Translating gives CASSQSRGLSGNTIYF.